This TCR beta chain was recovered during a study of human T cells and chemical hapten exposure. MiXCR, applied by TCRdb to the RACE reads, yields one record per CDR3 protein. The profile shows about 49,000 distinct CDR3 sequences, around 9.3% of them singletons. Indicated time point: patch test 1, 2 weeks after DPC sensitization. Described treatment: therapeutic diphenylcyclopropenone sensitization with weekly scalp DPC. Per the germline V gene, CDR1 is LGHDT and CDR2 is YNNKEL (reference sequence). V lost 1 base to trimming and J lost 4 bases; unmatched junction nucleotides: 5. CDR3 size: 16 residues.

The clonotype originates from a woman in her fifties or sixties with alopecia areata. Some clones in this sample may be carry-over from other donors' samples. The chain employs TRBV3-1 and TRBJ2-5, with 11 nucleotides matching TRBD2. The sequences come from whole blood, collected in connection with sensitization to the hapten diphenylcyclopropenone (DPC). The CDR3 DNA is TGTGCCAGCAGCCAAGGTTTTACTAGCGGGAGAGAGACCCAGTACTTC. It translates to CASSQGFTSGRETQYF.